These T cell receptor beta chains were read from a single sample in a study of Ad26.COV2.S vaccination and SARS-CoV-2 variants. Sequenced by immunoSEQ multiplex PCR; TCRdb stores in-frame clones only, minus some. Among around 420,000 clones listed, 70% to 90% were seen once. Specimen: peripheral blood, collected in a trial of Ad26.COV2.S vaccine versus placebo. These receptors were collected from a person aged 18-60 years who received the Ad26.COV2.S COVID-19 vaccine or a placebo. Both conserved end residues are part of each CDR3. The D gene is left open where the match is weak. Only part of the rows carry a size: once, few, many, or a class if the clone is expanded.

>15|TRBJ2-7|TRBV5-5|-|TRBD1
TGTGCCAGCAGCCCCGGTACAGGGGGCTCATACGAGCAGTACTTC
CASSPGTGGSYEQYF
>16|TRBJ2-2|TRBV4-1|-|TRBD1
TGCGCCAGCAGCCTGAAGACAGGGCTGAACACCGGGGAGCTGTTTTTT
CASSLKTGLNTGELFF
>16|TRBJ2-3|TRBV5-4|-|-
TGTGCCAGCAGCTTAGCACCCTTACCGCATACAGATACGCAGTATTTT
CASSLAPLPHTDTQYF
>14|TRBJ1-4|TRBV19|-|TRBD1
TGTGCCAGCACCGGGACAGGGACTAATGAAAAACTGTTTTTT
CASTGTGTNEKLFF
>15|TRBJ1-2|TRBV6-2/TRBV6-3|-|-
TGTGCCAGCAGTTACTCGAGCGGGGAGCCCAATGGCTACACCTTC
CASSYSSGEPNGYTF
>13|TRBJ2-5|TRBV12-3/TRBV12-4|once|-
TGTGCCAGCAGTGGGACGTTGAGGGAGACCCAGTACTTC
CASSGTLRETQYF
>13|TRBJ1-2|TRBV28|-|-
TGTGCCAGCAGTTTAACAAGAAACTATGGCTACACCTTC
CASSLTRNYGYTF
>13|TRBJ2-1|TRBV14|-|-
TGTGCCAGCAGCCAAGATCGCCGGCAGGAGCAGTTCTTC
CASSQDRRQEQFF
>17|TRBJ2-7|TRBV4-1|-|-
TGCGCCAGCAGCCAAGAAGGTTATACTCCAGCGACCTACGAGCAGTACTTC
CASSQEGYTPATYEQYF
>12|TRBJ2-7|TRBV7-9|-|-
TGTGCCAGCAGCTTAGACTGGGGCGAGCAGTACTTC
CASSLDWGEQYF
>15|TRBJ2-7|TRBV15|-|-
TGTGCCACCAGCAGAGATACGGGGGGCGCCTACGAGCAGTACTTC
CATSRDTGGAYEQYF
>17|TRBJ2-3|TRBV28|-|TRBD2
TGTGCCAGCAGTTCCATACCACTAGCGGGGGTTCCAGATACGCAGTATTTT
CASSSIPLAGVPDTQYF
>14|TRBJ2-7|TRBV5-1|-|-
TGCGCCAGCAGCTTTTGGCGAACCTCCTACGAGCAGTACTTC
CASSFWRTSYEQYF
>11|TRBJ2-2|TRBV29-1|-|-
TGCAGCGTTAAGAGCACCGGGGAGCTGTTTTTT
CSVKSTGELFF
>16|TRBJ2-7|TRBV9|once|TRBD2
TGTGCCAGCAGCCCCATTGGGACTGTGCCAGCGGGGGAGCAGTACTTC
CASSPIGTVPAGEQYF
>16|TRBJ1-1|TRBV5-1|-|TRBD1
TGCGCCAGCAGCTTGGGTACTCCCGGGACAGGGGGCCGTACTTTCTTT
CASSLGTPGTGGRTFF
>15|TRBJ1-2|TRBV15|-|-
TGTGCCACCAGCAGAGGAGGTGTCAGTAACTATGGCTACACCTTC
CATSRGGVSNYGYTF
>13|TRBJ2-4|TRBV28|-|-
TGTGCCAGCATCGACAGGTCCAAAAACATTCAGTACTTC
CASIDRSKNIQYF
>14|TRBJ2-1|TRBV5-6|-|TRBD2
TGTGCCAGCAGCGATTCGGGGGGGCCCAATGAGCAGTTCTTC
CASSDSGGPNEQFF
>16|TRBJ2-1|TRBV6-5|-|-
TGTGCCAGCAGTTACTCGGCCGGGGGGCTATACAATGAGCAGTTCTTC
CASSYSAGGLYNEQFF
>15|TRBJ1-3|TRBV10-3|-|-
TGTGCCATCCGGTGGGACATCGGAGCTGGAAACACCATATATTTT
CAIRWDIGAGNTIYF
>14|TRBJ1-1|TRBV7-8|-|-
TGTGCCAGCAGGCAAGAGTGGGGGCAGGATGAAGCTTTCTTT
CASRQEWGQDEAFF
>15|TRBJ1-5|TRBV18|-|-
TGTGCCAGCTCACCCCTCGGGTCCAGCAATCAGCCCCAGCATTTT
CASSPLGSSNQPQHF
>16|TRBJ2-3|TRBV25-1|-|TRBD1
TGTGCCAGCAGTGAATCCCCGGGACAGATCACAGATACGCAGTATTTT
CASSESPGQITDTQYF
>13|TRBJ2-5|TRBV5-4|-|-
TGTGCCAGCAGCGGGGGACTCGATACGACCCAGTACTTC
CASSGGLDTTQYF
>11|TRBJ2-7|TRBV30|-|-
TGTGCCTGGAGTCGCTCGTTTGAGCAGTACTTC
CAWSRSFEQYF
>14|TRBJ1-2|TRBV19|-|TRBD1
TGTGCCAGTAGTCCCCGTGGACAGGGAGTTCGCTACACCTTC
CASSPRGQGVRYTF
>15|TRBJ1-2|TRBV4-1|-|TRBD1
TGCGCCAGCAGCCCGCGACAGGGTTCTAACTATGGCTACACCTTC
CASSPRQGSNYGYTF
>13|TRBJ2-5|TRBV29-1|-|TRBD1
TGCAGCGTTGGCGGACAGGCATCGGAGACCCAGTACTTC
CSVGGQASETQYF
>14|TRBJ1-3|TRBV6-5|-|TRBD1
TGTGCCAGCGGACGAGGGGACAGTGGAAACACCATATATTTT
CASGRGDSGNTIYF
>14|TRBJ2-6|TRBV5-1|-|-
TGCGCCAGCAGCCCGGGCTCTGGGGCCAACGTCCTGACTTTC
CASSPGSGANVLTF
>14|TRBJ1-6|TRBV6-5|-|-
TGTGCCAGCAGGCCGGGACAACATCATTCACCCCTCCACTTT
CASRPGQHHSPLHF
>13|TRBJ2-7|TRBV9|-|TRBD1
TGTGCCAGCAGCGAAGGACAGGGCTACGAGCAGTACTTC
CASSEGQGYEQYF
>13|TRBJ1-1|TRBV10-3|-|TRBD1
TGTGCCACCGTCCAGGGGGGAGGCACTGAAGCTTTCTTT
CATVQGGGTEAFF
>16|TRBJ1-2|TRBV4-3|once|-
TGCGCCAGCAGCCAAGAATTGTACTCAGGGACGAATGGCTACACCTTC
CASSQELYSGTNGYTF
>16|TRBJ1-3|TRBV10-3|-|-
TGTGCCATCAGTGAGTCGAGGGAACCTCGGAGTTTGGGCATATATTTT
CAISESREPRSLGIYF
>13|TRBJ1-2|TRBV27|-|-
TGTGCCAGCAGTAGTTCCAGGGGCTATGGCTACACCTTC
CASSSSRGYGYTF
>12|TRBJ2-1|TRBV7-3|-|-
TGTGCCAGCAGCTTAACGTCCAATGAGCAGTTCTTC
CASSLTSNEQFF
>15|TRBJ2-7|TRBV5-1|few|TRBD1
TGCGCCAGCAGCTTTTCCACCGGGACAGCCTACGAGCAGTACTTC
CASSFSTGTAYEQYF
>17|TRBJ2-3|TRBV6-1|once|-
TGTGCCAGCAGTGAGTTTGGGCAGCAAATAAGCACAGATACGCAGTATTTT
CASSEFGQQISTDTQYF
>13|TRBJ2-7|TRBV12-3/TRBV12-4|-|-
TGTGCCAGCAGTTTGGGGCCCGGGGTCGAGCAGTACTTC
CASSLGPGVEQYF
>15|TRBJ1-1|TRBV10-2|-|-
TGCGCCAGCAGTGAGATTGGGGGCGGAAACACTGAAGCTTTCTTT
CASSEIGGGNTEAFF
>11|TRBJ2-2|TRBV10-3|-|-
TGTGCCATCAGTGAGCTCCGGGAGCTGTTTTTT
CAISELRELFF
>15|TRBJ2-5|TRBV5-4|-|-
TGTGCCAGCAGCTTGGATCCGGGATCGGGGGAGACCCAGTACTTC
CASSLDPGSGETQYF
>15|TRBJ1-5|TRBV28|few|TRBD1
TGTGCCAGCAGCCGCGGACAGGGACTAAATCAGCCCCAGCATTTT
CASSRGQGLNQPQHF
>13|TRBJ1-4|TRBV3-1/TRBV3-2|-|-
TGTGCCAGCACAATGGCCTCTAATGAAAAACTGTTTTTT
CASTMASNEKLFF
>16|TRBJ2-1|TRBV7-3|-|TRBD2
TGTGCCAGCAGCCCTACTCCGGGACTAGGAGTAAATGAGCAGTTCTTC
CASSPTPGLGVNEQFF
>15|TRBJ1-2|TRBV15|-|TRBD1
TGTGCCACCAGCAGAAGACAGGGGGGGTCCTATGGCTACACCTTC
CATSRRQGGSYGYTF
>16|TRBJ1-1|TRBV4-3|-|-
TGCGCCAGCAGCCAAGATCTGGGCAGGGTGAACACTGAAGCTTTCTTT
CASSQDLGRVNTEAFF
>13|TRBJ1-1|TRBV30|-|-
TGTGCCTGGAGCAGCAGGGAGCGCACTGAAGCTTTCTTT
CAWSSRERTEAFF
>14|TRBJ1-3|TRBV4-1|-|-
TGCGCCAGCAGCCAATATTCCTCTGGAAACACCATATATTTT
CASSQYSSGNTIYF
>14|TRBJ2-3|TRBV19|once|-
TGTGCCAGTACCCCCCGACCTAACCAGGATACGCAGTATTTT
CASTPRPNQDTQYF
>17|TRBJ2-6|TRBV7-2|-|-
TGTGCCAGCAGCTTAGCCGGGGTTCTCTCTGGGGCCAACGTCCTGACTTTC
CASSLAGVLSGANVLTF